The T cell receptor beta chain under discussion was sequenced for a study of T-cell memory formation after mild COVID-19. On the study more broadly: There were largely donor-specific TCR clusters.

Worth noting for this clonotype: Its matching antigen is unknown. At one of its ends the junction is not consistent with the germline gene, which may arise from a read error.

General study results and limits: Nothing showed for sure that second-wave clones peaking on day 37 were SARS-CoV-2 specific.

The CDR3 consists of 15 residues. Germline V gene lookup returns CDR1 MNHEY and CDR2 SVGAGI. MiXCR, run by TCRdb on the 5' RACE reads, gives a single entry per CDR3 protein. This sample has a few hundred thousand distinct CDR3 sequences, with 25% found just once. This TCR derives from an adult woman who had mild COVID-19 (a few samples of this study predate the infection). Cell type and time point are not known. The chain has TRBV6-5 and TRBJ2-7, with a possible D match to TRBD2 (6 bases). Sequencing used PBMCs or a T cell subset sorted from them (not recorded which). CDR3: CASSARTVGTDEQYF. CDR3 in DNA: TGTGCTAGCAGTGCCAGGACGGTGGGGACTGACGAGCAGTACTTC.